The 11 T cell receptor beta chains presented below share a single source sample, sequenced in a study of T cells after yellow fever vaccination. TCRdb analysed the 5' RACE reads with MiXCR anew, one entry per CDR3 protein. The data show 300,000 or so distinct CDR3 sequences, with 6.8% seen just once and 15% to 20% held by the top ten. The starting material was PBMCs, obtained roughly seven weeks after the first yellow fever vaccination. These receptors were collected from a man aged 18 to 29 who received the YFV17D yellow fever vaccine.

This clonotype showed up many times. This chain joins TRBV6-2 or TRBV6-3 and TRBJ2-5; the D gene could be TRBD1 or TRBD2 (6 bases each). This CDR3 comprises 14 residues. V lost 2 bases and J lost 3, with 10 bases in between. Germline CDR1 MNHEY, CDR2 SVGEGT. The CDR3 region has the DNA TGTGCCAGCAGTTACAGGGGGGTGGAAGAGACCCAGTACTTC. It translates to CASSYRGVEETQYF.

This clonotype was detected a few times. J is TRBJ1-1 and V is TRBV28; D is possibly TRBD1 (5 bases). V shed 3 bases and J shed 5 bases, with 13 bases lying between them. This CDR3 has 14 residues. Looked up from germline, CDR1 is MDHEN and CDR2 is SYDVKM. The CDR3 protein is CASSLGRGSTEAFF. CDR3 DNA sequence: TGTGCCAGCAGTTTGGGAAGGGGCTCTACTGAAGCTTTCTTT.

This clonotype was seen a few times. The chain combines TRBV21-1 with TRBJ2-7; TRBD1 reflects the table's D call only, with no check against the DNA. TRBV21-1 is annotated as a pseudogene. The CDR3 runs 13 residues. CDR3 protein: CASSRGLSYEQYV. The CDR3 DNA sequence: TGTGCCAGCAGCAGGGGCCTTTCCTACGAGCAGTACGTC.

This clonotype was detected ten times or more. Here the CDR3 DNA reads TGTGCCAGCAGTTTAAGGACAGGGGGTTACAATGAGCAGTTCTTC. Amino acids: CASSLRTGGYNEQFF. The gene calls are TRBV12-3 or TRBV12-4 and TRBJ2-1; 10 bases are a match to TRBD1. J lost 4 bases, V lost 2 bases, and 2 bases had no gene match. The CDR3 consists of 15 residues.

The chain recombines TRBV18 with TRBJ1-2; tentatively, D is TRBD1 (5 bases). Between the trimmed V and J ends, which lost 1 base and 8 bases, there was a span of 14 bases. CDR1 KGHSH and CDR2 LQKENI come from the germline V gene. The CDR3 runs to 14 residues. CDR3 DNA: TGTGCCAGCTCACCACAACAGGAGTCGGCCGGCTACACCTTC. It translates to CASSPQQESAGYTF.

This clonotype was found a few times. The J gene is TRBJ2-2, the V gene TRBV20-1; D unresolved. CDR1 and CDR2 from the germline V gene are DFQATT and SNEGSKA (reference sequence). V lost 6 bases and J 0 bases, leaving 17 bases between the germline ends. The CDR3 is made up of 16 amino acids. CDR3 sequence: CSATQDPQANTGELFF. CDR3 DNA sequence: TGCAGTGCCACCCAAGACCCACAAGCGAACACCGGGGAGCTGTTTTTT.

The CDR3 DNA reads TGTGCCAGCAGTTACGGACTCCTGAACACTGAAGCTTTCTTT. This translates into CASSYGLLNTEAFF. V and J are TRBV6-5 and TRBJ1-1; D is ambiguous. The CDR3 runs 14 residues. CDR1 is MNHEY, CDR2 SVGAGI, per germline. V gave up 2 bases and J gave up 0 bases, with 7 bases separating them.

The rearrangement links TRBV4-3 to TRBJ2-3, with a possible D match to TRBD2 (7 bases). The V and J ends lost 1 base and 4 bases respectively, with 18 bases between them. CDR3 length: 17 amino acids. Per germline, CDR1 LGHNA and CDR2 YSLEER. CDR3 protein: CASSQVGTGGRPDTQYF. CDR3 nucleotide sequence: TGCGCCAGCAGCCAAGTTGGAACGGGGGGCCGTCCAGATACGCAGTATTTT.

The chain combines TRBV6-2 or TRBV6-3 with TRBJ2-5; D is possibly TRBD2 (5 bases). V was clipped by 4 bases and J by 2 bases, with 11 bases between them. CDR1 is MNHEY and CDR2 is SVGEGT in the germline V gene. The CDR3 contains 14 residues. The CDR3 nucleotides are TGTGCCAGCAGTTCCTCCGGGAAGCAAGAGACCCAGTACTTC. Translated: CASSSSGKQETQYF.

This rearrangement joins TRBV4-3 to TRBJ1-1, with 9 bases aligning to TRBD1. Trimming at V came to 1 base and at J to 11 bases, leaving 8 bases not matched to a gene. In germline, CDR1 is LGHNA, CDR2 YSLEER. This CDR3 comprises 14 residues. CDR3 protein: CASSQGTGVMRAFF. DNA for the CDR3: TGCGCCAGCAGCCAAGGGACAGGGGTCATGCGGGCTTTCTTT.

This clonotype was counted a few times. The chain carries TRBV20-1 and TRBJ2-3; 9 positions agree with TRBD2. The CDR3 extends over 15 amino acids. The trim removed 1 base at V and 2 bases at J, leaving 4 bases unmatched. CDR1 and CDR2 (germline): DFQATT, SNEGSKA (reference sequence). CDR3 in DNA: TGCAGTGCTAGAGGTCCTAGCGGGGCCACAGATACGCAGTATTTT. Translating it yields CSARGPSGATDTQYF.